Sequencing of this TCR beta chain was carried out in a study of spatial heterogeneity in lung cancer. Study-level background: Unique TCR and UMI combinations averaged more than ten appearances each in raw reads.

The time point here: sample taken at primary tumor resection. Unsorted tumor, nontumor lung tissue or cryopreserved PBMC supplied the whole RNA. This clonotype was counted many times. This beta chain is off target for a library built for alpha chains, so its abundance means little. CDR3 length: 14 amino acids. Germline loops: CDR1 DFQATT, CDR2 SNEGSKA (reference sequence). V lost 4 bases and J lost 0, with 9 bases in between. Every TCR cDNA molecule carried a tag that served as a unique molecular identifier. TCRdb redid the calling of the 5' RACE reads with MiXCR, one entry per CDR3 protein. The sample lists a few thousand distinct CDR3 sequences; around 3.5% were seen once.

The receptor comes from a human donor with early-stage non-small cell lung cancer. This specimen was lung tissue, taken at surgery. This chain links TRBV20-1 with TRBJ2-2; D uncertain. In DNA form, the CDR3 reads TGCAGTGCTATGTACGGCGCGAACACCGGGGAGCTGTTTTTT. Translation: CSAMYGANTGELFF.